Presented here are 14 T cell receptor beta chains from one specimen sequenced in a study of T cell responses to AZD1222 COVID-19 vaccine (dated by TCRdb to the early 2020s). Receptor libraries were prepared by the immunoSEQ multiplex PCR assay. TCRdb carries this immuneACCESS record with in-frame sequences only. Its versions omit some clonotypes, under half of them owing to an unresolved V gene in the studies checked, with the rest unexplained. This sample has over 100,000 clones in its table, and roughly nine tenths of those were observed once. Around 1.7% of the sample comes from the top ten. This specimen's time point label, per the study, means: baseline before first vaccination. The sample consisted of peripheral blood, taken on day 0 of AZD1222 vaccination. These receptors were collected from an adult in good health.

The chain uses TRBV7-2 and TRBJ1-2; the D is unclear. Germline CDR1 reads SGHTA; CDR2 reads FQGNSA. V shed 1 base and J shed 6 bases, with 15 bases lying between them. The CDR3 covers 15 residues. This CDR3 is CASSLEGWAPDGYTF. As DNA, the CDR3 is TGTGCCAGCAGCTTAGAGGGTTGGGCCCCGGATGGCTACACCTTC. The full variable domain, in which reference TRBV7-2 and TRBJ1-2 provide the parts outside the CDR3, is GAGVSQSPSNKVTEKGKDVELRCDPISGHTALYWYRQSLGQGLEFLIYFQGNSAPDKSGLPSDRFSAERTGGSVSTLTIQRTQQEDSAVYLCASSLEGWAPDGYTFGSGTRLTVV.

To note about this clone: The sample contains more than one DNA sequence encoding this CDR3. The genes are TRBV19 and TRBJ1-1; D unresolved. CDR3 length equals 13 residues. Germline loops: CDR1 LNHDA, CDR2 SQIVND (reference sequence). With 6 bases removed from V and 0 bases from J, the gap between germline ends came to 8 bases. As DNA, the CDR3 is TGTGCCAGTAGCGGCACTTTGAACACTGAAGCTTTCTTT. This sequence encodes CASSGTLNTEAFF.

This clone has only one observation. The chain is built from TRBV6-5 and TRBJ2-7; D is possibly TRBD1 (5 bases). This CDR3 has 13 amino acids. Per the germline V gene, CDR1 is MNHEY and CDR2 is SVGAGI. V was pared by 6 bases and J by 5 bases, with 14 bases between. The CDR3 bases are TGTGCCAGCAGGGCAGGGCTCCTCCACGAGCAGTACTTC. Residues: CASRAGLLHEQYF.

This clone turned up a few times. CDR3 nucleotide sequence: TGTGCCAGCTCACGCCTTAGAGCGGAGGGAGGGGATACGCAGTATTTT. It specifies CASSRLRAEGGDTQYF. This chain links TRBV18 with TRBJ2-3; TRBD2 aligns across 7 bases. The CDR3 runs 16 residues. The ends lost 4 bases at V and 6 bases at J; junction bases unmatched: 13. CDR1 KGHSH and CDR2 LQKENI come from the germline V gene.

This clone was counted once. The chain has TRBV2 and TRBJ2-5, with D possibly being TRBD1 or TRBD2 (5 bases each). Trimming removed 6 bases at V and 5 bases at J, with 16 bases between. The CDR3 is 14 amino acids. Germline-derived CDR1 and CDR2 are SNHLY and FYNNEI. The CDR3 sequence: CASRVGAPGETQYF. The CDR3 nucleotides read TGTGCCAGCAGGGTCGGGGCCCCGGGGGAGACCCAGTACTTC.

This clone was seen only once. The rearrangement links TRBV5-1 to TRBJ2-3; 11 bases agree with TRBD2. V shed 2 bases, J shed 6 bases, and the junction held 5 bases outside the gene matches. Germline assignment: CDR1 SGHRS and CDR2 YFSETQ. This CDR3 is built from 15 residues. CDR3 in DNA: TGCGCCAGCAGCTTCGTACTAGCGGGAGAGGATACGCAGTATTTT. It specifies CASSFVLAGEDTQYF.

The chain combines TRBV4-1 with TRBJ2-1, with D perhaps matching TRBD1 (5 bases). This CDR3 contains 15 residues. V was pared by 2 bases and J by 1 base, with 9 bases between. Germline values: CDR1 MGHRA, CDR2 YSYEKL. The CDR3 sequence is CASSQRQFSYNEQFF. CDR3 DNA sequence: TGCGCCAGCAGCCAAAGACAGTTTTCCTACAATGAGCAGTTCTTC.

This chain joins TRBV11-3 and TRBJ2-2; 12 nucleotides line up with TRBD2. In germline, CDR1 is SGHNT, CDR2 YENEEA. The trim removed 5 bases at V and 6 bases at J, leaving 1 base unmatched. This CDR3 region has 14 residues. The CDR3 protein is CASSRLAGAGELFF. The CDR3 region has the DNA TGTGCCAGCAGCCGACTAGCGGGAGCCGGGGAGCTGTTTTTT.

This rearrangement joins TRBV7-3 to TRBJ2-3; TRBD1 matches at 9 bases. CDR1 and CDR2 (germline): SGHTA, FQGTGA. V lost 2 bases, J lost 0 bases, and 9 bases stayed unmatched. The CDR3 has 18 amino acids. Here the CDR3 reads CASSLAGTGNPSTDTQYF. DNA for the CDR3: TGTGCCAGCAGCTTAGCCGGGACAGGGAATCCGAGCACAGATACGCAGTATTTT. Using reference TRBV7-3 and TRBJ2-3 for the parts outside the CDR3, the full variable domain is GAGVSQTPSNKVTEKGKYVELRCDPISGHTALYWYRQSLGQGPEFLIYFQGTGAADDSGLPNDRFFAVRPEGSVSTLKIQRTERGDSAVYLCASSLAGTGNPSTDTQYFGPGTRLTVL.

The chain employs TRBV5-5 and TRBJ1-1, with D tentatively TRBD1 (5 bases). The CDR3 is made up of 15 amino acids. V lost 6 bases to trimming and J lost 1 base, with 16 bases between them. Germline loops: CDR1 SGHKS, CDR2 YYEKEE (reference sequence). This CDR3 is CASNPIDRTNTEAFF. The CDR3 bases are TGTGCCAGCAACCCTATTGACAGAACGAACACTGAAGCTTTCTTT.

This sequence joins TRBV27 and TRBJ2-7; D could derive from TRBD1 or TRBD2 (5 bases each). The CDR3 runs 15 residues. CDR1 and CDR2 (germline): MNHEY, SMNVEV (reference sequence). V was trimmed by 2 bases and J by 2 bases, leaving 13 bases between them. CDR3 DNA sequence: TGTGCCAGCAGTTTAAGGGCAGGGAGTGCCTACGAGCAGTACGTC. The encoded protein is CASSLRAGSAYEQYV.

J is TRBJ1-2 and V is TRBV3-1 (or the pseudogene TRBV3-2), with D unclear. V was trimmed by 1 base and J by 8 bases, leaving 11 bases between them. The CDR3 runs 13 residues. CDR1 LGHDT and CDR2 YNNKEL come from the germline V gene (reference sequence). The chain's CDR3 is CASSQGGARGYTF. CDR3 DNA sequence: TGTGCCAGCAGCCAAGGCGGCGCAAGGGGCTACACCTTC.

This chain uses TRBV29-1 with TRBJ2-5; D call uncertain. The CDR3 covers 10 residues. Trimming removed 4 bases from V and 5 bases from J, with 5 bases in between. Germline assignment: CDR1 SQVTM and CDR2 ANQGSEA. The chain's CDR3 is CSVAIETQYF. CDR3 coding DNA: TGCAGCGTTGCGATCGAGACCCAGTACTTC.

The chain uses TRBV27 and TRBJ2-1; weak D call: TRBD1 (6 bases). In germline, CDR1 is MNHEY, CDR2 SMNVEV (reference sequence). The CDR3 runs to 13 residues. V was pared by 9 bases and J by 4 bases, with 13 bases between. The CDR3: CASQGMGYNEQFF. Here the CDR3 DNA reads TGTGCCAGTCAGGGGATGGGATACAATGAGCAGTTCTTC.